The clone carrying this T cell receptor (beta chain) has only a few counts. These data belong to a study of blood T cell repertoires in COVID-19. Study-level background: Samples taken during acute and convalescent COVID-19 were collected in the United States, Italy and Spain. Sample material is recorded as cDNA or gDNA derived from T cells, B-cell-depleted T cells, or PBMCs.

This CDR3 comprises 14 residues. J gave up 2 bases and V 6 bases, and 5 bases lay outside the gene matches. Germline V gene sequence: CDR1 KGHSH, CDR2 LQKENI. In the original workflow: How many nucleated cells were present was estimated from reference gene primer amplification. Measured with immunoSEQ multiplex PCR; TCRdb has only the in-frame clones, and not every one. The V and J calls and clone size come from that table; D and trimming were worked out from the DNA. The sample lists about 200,000 clones, 80% to 90% occurring once. The TCR was taken from a human donor in a cohort sampled during active COVID-19. What was sequenced was peripheral blood. The chain couples TRBV18 to TRBJ2-7; 9 bases line up with TRBD1. The chain's CDR3 is CASSSGTGPYEQYF. CDR3 nucleotides: TGTGCCAGCTCCTCCGGGACAGGGCCCTACGAGCAGTACTTC.